This TCR beta chain stems from a study of glioma-infiltrating T cells. Study-level points and caveats: Non-neoplastic patients had below-expected tissue-blood divergence, while all gliomas exceeded expectation. Tissue and blood shared very few CDR3 sequences.

V lost 1 base and J lost 8; bases outside the gene matches: 10. Germline CDR1 and CDR2: MNHNS and SASEGT. This CDR3 comprises 15 residues. The iRepertoire nested amplicon-rescue multiplex PCR amplified TCR alpha and beta CDR3s from RNA. One-step reverse transcription and amplification started from about 100-400 ng of tissue mRNA or PBMC total RNA. Each CDR3 protein gets one entry after TCRdb re-called the multiplex PCR reads with MiXCR. The data contain about 140,000 distinct CDR3 sequences, more than 35% of them singletons. Concerning this clonotype: Its target is not known.

This clonotype originated in a human donor with low-grade glioma or glioblastoma, undergoing nonglioma brain surgery, or in good health (not recorded which). This chain uses TRBV6-1 with TRBJ2-7; TRBD1 matches 8 bases. Sample: glioma tissue, nonneoplastic brain tissue, or PBMCs (not recorded which). CDR3 nucleotide sequence: TGTGCCAGCAGTGAAGTCTGGACAGGGAGATACAAGCAGTACTTC. Protein product: CASSEVWTGRYKQYF.